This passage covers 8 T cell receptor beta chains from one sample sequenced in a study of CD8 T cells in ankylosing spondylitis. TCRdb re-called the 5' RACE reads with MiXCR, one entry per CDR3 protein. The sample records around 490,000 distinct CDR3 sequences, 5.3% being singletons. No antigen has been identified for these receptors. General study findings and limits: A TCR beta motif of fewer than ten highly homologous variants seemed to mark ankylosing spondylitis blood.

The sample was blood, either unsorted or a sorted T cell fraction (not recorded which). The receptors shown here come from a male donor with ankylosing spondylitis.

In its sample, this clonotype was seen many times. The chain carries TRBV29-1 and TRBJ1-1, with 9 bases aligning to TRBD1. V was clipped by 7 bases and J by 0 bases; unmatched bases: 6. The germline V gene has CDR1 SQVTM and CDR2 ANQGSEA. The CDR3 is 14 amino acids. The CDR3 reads CSGRDRAVNTEAFF. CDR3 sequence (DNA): TGCAGCGGTAGGGACAGGGCCGTGAACACTGAAGCTTTCTTT.

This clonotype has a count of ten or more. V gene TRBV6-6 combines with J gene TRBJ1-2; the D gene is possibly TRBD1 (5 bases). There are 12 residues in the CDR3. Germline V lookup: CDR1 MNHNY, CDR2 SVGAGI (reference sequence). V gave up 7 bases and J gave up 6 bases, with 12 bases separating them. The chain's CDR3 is CASIRGDHGYTF. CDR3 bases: TGTGCCAGCATACGGGGGGATCATGGCTACACCTTC.

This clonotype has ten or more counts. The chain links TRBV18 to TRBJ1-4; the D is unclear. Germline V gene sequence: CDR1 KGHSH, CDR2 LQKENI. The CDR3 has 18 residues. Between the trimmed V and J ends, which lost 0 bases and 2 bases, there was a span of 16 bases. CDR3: CASSPPKSGWRTNEKLFF. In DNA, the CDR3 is TGTGCCAGCTCACCACCTAAGTCCGGCTGGCGCACTAATGAAAAACTGTTTTTT.

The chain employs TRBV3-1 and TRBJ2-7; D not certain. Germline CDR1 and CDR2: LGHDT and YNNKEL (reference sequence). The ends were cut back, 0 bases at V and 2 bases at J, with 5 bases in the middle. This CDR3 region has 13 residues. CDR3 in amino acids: CASSQEPTYEQYF. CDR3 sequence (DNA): TGTGCCAGCAGCCAAGAACCAACCTACGAGCAGTACTTC.

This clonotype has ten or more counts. The CDR3 loop reads CASSRFTGANVLTF. The DNA of the CDR3 is TGTGCCAGCAGCCGCTTTACAGGGGCCAACGTCCTGACTTTC. The genes are TRBV7-2 and TRBJ2-6; D is unresolved. Germline V gives CDR1 SGHTA, CDR2 FQGNSA. V was shortened by 5 bases and J by 4 bases, with 9 bases between the two germline ends. The CDR3 runs 14 residues.

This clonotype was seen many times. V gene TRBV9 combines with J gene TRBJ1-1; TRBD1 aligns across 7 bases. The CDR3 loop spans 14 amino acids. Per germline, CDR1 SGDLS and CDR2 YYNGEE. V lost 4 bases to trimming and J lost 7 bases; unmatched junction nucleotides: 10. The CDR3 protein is CASSPLRGLVEAFF. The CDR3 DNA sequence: TGTGCCAGCAGCCCTCTTAGGGGGCTCGTTGAAGCTTTCTTT.

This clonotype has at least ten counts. The CDR3: CSALSGYGYTF. The CDR3 DNA reads TGCAGTGCCCTCAGTGGCTATGGCTACACCTTC. This rearrangement joins TRBV20-1 to TRBJ1-2; D gene unclear. V was shortened by 6 bases and J by 4 bases, with 9 bases between the two germline ends. The CDR3 runs 11 residues. CDR1 DFQATT and CDR2 SNEGSKA come from the germline V gene (reference sequence).

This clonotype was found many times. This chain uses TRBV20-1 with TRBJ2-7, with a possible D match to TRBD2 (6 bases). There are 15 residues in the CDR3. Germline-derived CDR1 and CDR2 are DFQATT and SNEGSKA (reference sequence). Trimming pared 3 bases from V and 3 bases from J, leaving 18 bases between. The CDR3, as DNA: TGCAGTGCTAGGCACGGTGGGGGGACGCACTACGAGCAGTACTTC. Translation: CSARHGGGTHYEQYF.